A selection of T cell receptor beta chains follows, all from one sample in a study of blood T cell repertoires in COVID-19. Produced via immunoSEQ multiplex PCR; TCRdb's table is partial and in-frame only. The table records over 25,000 clones, over 75% of them present only once. The material sequenced was peripheral blood. The receptor source for this set is a man at least 80 years old with active COVID-19. CDR3s include the opening cysteine and the closing phenylalanine or tryptophan. D genes are given only for firm matches. Clone size is not always given. Where it is, it says once, few, many or a class for expanded clones.

d_gene,v_gene,j_gene,abundance,CDR3aa,CDR3nt
NA,TRBV7-2,TRBJ2-1,NA,CASSFYPDIMGDEQFF,TGTGCCAGCAGCTTTTACCCGGACATAATGGGCGATGAGCAGTTCTTC
NA,TRBV7-2,TRBJ2-2,NA,CASSLLRNTGELFF,TGTGCCAGCAGCTTACTCAGGAACACCGGGGAGCTGTTTTTT
TRBD1,TRBV4-1,TRBJ2-6,NA,CASSHVNRGRGANVLTF,TGCGCCAGCAGCCACGTTAACAGGGGAAGAGGGGCCAACGTCCTGACTTTC
NA,TRBV6-5,TRBJ2-2,NA,CASRSGLGNTGELFF,TGTGCCAGCAGATCGGGACTCGGTAACACCGGGGAGCTGTTTTTT
TRBD1,TRBV30,TRBJ1-5,few,CAWSVRDRWGNQPQHF,TGTGCCTGGAGTGTCCGGGACAGGTGGGGCAATCAGCCCCAGCATTTT
TRBD1,TRBV19,TRBJ2-6,NA,CASMGQGLAGANVLTF,TGTGCCAGTATGGGACAGGGCCTAGCTGGGGCCAACGTCCTGACTTTC
NA,TRBV5-1,TRBJ2-6,NA,CASSINRAGANVLTF,TGCGCCAGCAGCATAAACAGGGCTGGGGCCAACGTCCTGACTTTC
TRBD1,TRBV5-6,TRBJ1-2,NA,CASSERQGYGYTF,TGTGCCAGCAGCGAACGACAGGGTTATGGCTACACCTTC
NA,TRBV5-1,TRBJ1-2,NA,CASSLAQGIANYGYTF,TGCGCCAGCAGCTTGGCCCAGGGAATAGCTAACTATGGCTACACCTTC
NA,TRBV5-4,TRBJ1-4,once,CASSPELGGLNEKLFF,TGTGCCAGCAGCCCCGAACTAGGGGGTCTGAATGAAAAACTGTTTTTT
NA,TRBV6-5,TRBJ2-7,few,CASRWGGGSYEQYF,TGTGCCAGCAGGTGGGGAGGGGGTTCCTACGAGCAGTACTTC
TRBD1,TRBV28,TRBJ2-7,NA,CASRNRGAYEQYF,TGTGCCAGCAGAAACAGGGGAGCCTACGAGCAGTACTTC
TRBD1,TRBV5-1,TRBJ1-1,NA,CASSFGTGVMNTEAFF,TGCGCCAGCAGCTTCGGGACAGGCGTCATGAACACTGAAGCTTTCTTT
TRBD2,TRBV7-2,TRBJ2-2,NA,CASSSSGIDTGELFF,TGTGCCAGCAGCTCTAGCGGGATTGACACCGGGGAGCTGTTTTTT
TRBD1,TRBV2,TRBJ2-7,NA,CASSSSGQGGEQYF,TGTGCCAGCAGTTCCTCTGGACAGGGGGGCGAGCAGTACTTC
NA,TRBV27,TRBJ1-6,NA,CASSAGGYNSPLHF,TGTGCCAGCAGTGCCGGGGGATATAATTCACCCCTCCACTTT
TRBD1,TRBV9,TRBJ1-2,NA,CASSSGDRARGYTF,TGTGCCAGCAGCAGTGGGGACAGGGCTCGAGGCTACACCTTC
TRBD1,TRBV10-3,TRBJ1-5,NA,CAISRDSVTPQHF,TGTGCCATCAGCCGGGACAGCGTCACACCCCAGCATTTT
TRBD1,TRBV9,TRBJ1-2,few,CASSVGDGTGSYGYTF,TGTGCCAGCAGCGTAGGGGATGGGACAGGGTCCTATGGCTACACCTTC
NA,TRBV11-1,TRBJ2-3,NA,CASSPSRGDDTQYF,TGTGCCAGCAGCCCCTCCCGCGGGGATGATACGCAGTATTTT
NA,TRBV27,TRBJ2-6,NA,CASSLLAIGKDNVLTF,TGTGCCAGCAGTTTATTAGCAATCGGGAAGGACAACGTCCTGACTTTC
TRBD1,TRBV29-1,TRBJ2-7,NA,CSVEGGGTGVYEQYF,TGCAGCGTTGAGGGGGGCGGGACAGGGGTCTACGAGCAGTACTTC
TRBD1,TRBV19,TRBJ1-4,NA,CASSPRTGSTIATNEKLFF,TGTGCCAGTAGTCCCAGGACAGGGTCGACGATTGCAACTAATGAAAAACTGTTTTTT
NA,TRBV5-4,TRBJ1-2,NA,CASSFGRGRDYGYTF,TGTGCCAGCAGCTTTGGCAGGGGACGGGACTATGGCTACACCTTC
NA,TRBV5-5,TRBJ2-7,once,CASSPSYEQYF,TGTGCCAGCAGCCCGTCCTACGAGCAGTACTTC
NA,TRBV11-2,TRBJ2-3,NA,CASSLVGRGGTDTQYF,TGTGCCAGCAGCTTAGTAGGGCGGGGAGGCACAGATACGCAGTATTTT